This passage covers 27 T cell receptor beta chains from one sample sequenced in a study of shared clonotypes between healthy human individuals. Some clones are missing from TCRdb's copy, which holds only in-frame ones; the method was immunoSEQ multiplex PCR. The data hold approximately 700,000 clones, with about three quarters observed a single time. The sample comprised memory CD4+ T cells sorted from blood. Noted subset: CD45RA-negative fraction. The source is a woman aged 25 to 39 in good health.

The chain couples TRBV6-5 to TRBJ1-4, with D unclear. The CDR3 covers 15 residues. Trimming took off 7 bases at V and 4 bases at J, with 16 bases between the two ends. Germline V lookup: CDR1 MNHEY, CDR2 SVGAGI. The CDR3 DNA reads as TGTGCCAGCACCCGACATGGAAAAGGTAATGAAAAACTGTTTTTT. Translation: CASTRHGKGNEKLFF.

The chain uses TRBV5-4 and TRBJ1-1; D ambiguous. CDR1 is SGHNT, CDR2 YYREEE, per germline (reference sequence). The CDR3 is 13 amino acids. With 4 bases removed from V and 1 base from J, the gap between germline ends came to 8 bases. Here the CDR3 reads CASSQWGNTEAFF. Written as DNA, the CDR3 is TGTGCCAGCAGCCAGTGGGGGAACACTGAAGCTTTCTTT.

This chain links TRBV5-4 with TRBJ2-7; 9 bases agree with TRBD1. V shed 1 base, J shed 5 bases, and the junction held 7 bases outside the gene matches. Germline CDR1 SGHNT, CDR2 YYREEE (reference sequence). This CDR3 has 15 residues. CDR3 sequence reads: CASSLQGTGGHEQYF. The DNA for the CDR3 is TGTGCCAGCAGCTTGCAGGGTACAGGGGGCCACGAGCAGTACTTC.

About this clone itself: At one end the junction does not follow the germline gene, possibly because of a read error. The DNA for the CDR3 is TGTGCCAGCGGCTTAGACTCCTACAATGAGCAGTTCTTC. It codes for CASGLDSYNEQFF. The chain combines TRBV7-8 with TRBJ2-1, with no clear D. Per germline, CDR1 SGHVS and CDR2 FQNEAQ. The CDR3 runs 13 residues.

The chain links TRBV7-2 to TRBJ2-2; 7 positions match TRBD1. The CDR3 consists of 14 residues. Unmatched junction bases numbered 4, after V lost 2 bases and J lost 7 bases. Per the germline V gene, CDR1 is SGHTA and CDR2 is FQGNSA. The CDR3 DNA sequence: TGTGCCAGCAGCTTAACAGGGGTTGGCGGGGAGCTGTTTTTT. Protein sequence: CASSLTGVGGELFF.

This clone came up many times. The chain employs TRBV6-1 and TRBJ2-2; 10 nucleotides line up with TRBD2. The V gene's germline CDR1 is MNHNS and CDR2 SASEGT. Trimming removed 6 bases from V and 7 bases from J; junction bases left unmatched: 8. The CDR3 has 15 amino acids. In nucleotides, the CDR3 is TGTGCCAGCAGCCAGACTAGCGGGCTCGTCGGGGAGCTGTTTTTT. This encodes CASSQTSGLVGELFF.

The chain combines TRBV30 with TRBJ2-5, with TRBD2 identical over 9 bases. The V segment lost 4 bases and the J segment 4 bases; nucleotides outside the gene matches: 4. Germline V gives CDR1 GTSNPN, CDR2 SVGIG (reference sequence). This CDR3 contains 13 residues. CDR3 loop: CAWIPSGTETQYF. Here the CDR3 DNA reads TGTGCCTGGATTCCTAGCGGGACAGAGACCCAGTACTTC.

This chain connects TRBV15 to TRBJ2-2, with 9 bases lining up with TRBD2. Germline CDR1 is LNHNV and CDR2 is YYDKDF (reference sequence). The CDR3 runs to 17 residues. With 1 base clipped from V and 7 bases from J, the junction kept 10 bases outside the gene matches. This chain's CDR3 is CATSRGRAGGPNGELFF. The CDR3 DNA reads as TGTGCCACCAGCAGAGGCCGGGCGGGAGGGCCGAACGGGGAGCTGTTTTTT.

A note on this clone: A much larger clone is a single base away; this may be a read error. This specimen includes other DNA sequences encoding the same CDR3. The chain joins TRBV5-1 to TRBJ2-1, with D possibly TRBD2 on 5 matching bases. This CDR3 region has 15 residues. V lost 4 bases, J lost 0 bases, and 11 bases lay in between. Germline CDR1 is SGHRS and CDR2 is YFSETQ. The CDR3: CASSADSSSYNEQFF. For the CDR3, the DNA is TGCGCCAGCAGCGCGGACTCTAGCTCCTACAATGAGCAGTTCTTC. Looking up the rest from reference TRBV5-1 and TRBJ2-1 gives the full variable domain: KAGVTQTPRYLIKTRGQQVTLSCSPISGHRSVSWYQQTPGQGLQFLFEYFSETQRNKGNFPGRFSGRQFSNSRSEMNVSTLELGDSALYLCASSADSSSYNEQFFGPGTRLTVL.

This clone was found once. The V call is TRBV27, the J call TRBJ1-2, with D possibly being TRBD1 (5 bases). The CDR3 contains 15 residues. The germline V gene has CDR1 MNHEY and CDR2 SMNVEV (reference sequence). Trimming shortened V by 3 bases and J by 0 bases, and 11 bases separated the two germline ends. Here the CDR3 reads CASSFVGGANYGYTF. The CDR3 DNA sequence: TGTGCCAGCAGTTTTGTGGGGGGGGCTAACTATGGCTACACCTTC.

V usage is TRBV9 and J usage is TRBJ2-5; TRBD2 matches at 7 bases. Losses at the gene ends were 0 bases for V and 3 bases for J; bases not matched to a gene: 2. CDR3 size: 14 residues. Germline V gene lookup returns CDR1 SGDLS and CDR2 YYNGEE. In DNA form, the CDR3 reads TGTGCCAGCAGCGTAGGGGCGGGGGAAGAGACCCAGTACTTC. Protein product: CASSVGAGEETQYF.

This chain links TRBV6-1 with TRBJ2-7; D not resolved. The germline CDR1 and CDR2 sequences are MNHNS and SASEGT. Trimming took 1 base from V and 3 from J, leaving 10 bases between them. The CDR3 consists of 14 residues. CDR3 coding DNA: TGTGCCAGCAGTGAAGGCGGCAGCTACTACGAGCAGTACTTC. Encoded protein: CASSEGGSYYEQYF.

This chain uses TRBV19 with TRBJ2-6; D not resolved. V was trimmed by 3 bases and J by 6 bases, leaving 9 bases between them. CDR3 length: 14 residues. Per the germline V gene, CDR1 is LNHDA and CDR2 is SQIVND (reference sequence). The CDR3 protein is CASSISGVANVLTF. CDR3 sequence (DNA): TGTGCCAGTAGTATTTCTGGGGTGGCCAACGTCCTGACTTTC.

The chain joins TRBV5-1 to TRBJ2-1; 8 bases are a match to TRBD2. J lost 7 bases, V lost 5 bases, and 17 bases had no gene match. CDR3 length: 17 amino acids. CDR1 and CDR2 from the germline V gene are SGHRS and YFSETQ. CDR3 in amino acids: CASRTGLAGGARNEQFF. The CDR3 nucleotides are TGCGCCAGCAGGACGGGGTTGGCGGGGGGCGCTCGGAATGAGCAGTTCTTC.

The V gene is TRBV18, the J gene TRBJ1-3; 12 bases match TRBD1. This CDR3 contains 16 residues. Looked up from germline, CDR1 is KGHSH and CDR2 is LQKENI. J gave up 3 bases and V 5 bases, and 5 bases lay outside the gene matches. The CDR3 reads CASSTGTGGLGNTIYF. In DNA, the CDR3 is TGTGCCAGCTCAACCGGGACAGGGGGCCTTGGAAACACCATATATTTT.

CDR3 DNA: TGTGCCAGTAGTATCCCCCACGAATCGGAAAAACTGTTTTTT. Its protein product is CASSIPHESEKLFF. V usage is TRBV19 and J usage is TRBJ1-4, with D unresolved. The CDR3 contains 14 residues. The V end was cut by 3 bases, the J end by 8 bases, with 13 bases between. From germline, CDR1 is LNHDA and CDR2 SQIVND (reference sequence).

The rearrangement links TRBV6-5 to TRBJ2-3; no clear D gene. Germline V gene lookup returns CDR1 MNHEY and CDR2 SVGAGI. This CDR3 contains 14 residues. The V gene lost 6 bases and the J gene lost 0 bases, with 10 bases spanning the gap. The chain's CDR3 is CASSLQRSTDTQYF. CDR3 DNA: TGTGCCAGCAGCCTACAAAGAAGCACAGATACGCAGTATTTT.

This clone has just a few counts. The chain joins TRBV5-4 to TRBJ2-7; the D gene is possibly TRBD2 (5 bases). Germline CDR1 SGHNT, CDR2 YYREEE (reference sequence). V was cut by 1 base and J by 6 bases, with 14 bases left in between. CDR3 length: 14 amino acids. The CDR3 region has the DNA TGTGCCAGCAGCTTGATGCTAGCCGACTCCGAGCAGTACTTC. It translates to CASSLMLADSEQYF.

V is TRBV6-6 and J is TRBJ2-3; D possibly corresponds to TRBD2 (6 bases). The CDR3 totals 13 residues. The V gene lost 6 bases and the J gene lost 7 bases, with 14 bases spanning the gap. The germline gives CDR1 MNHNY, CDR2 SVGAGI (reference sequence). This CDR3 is CASRRGGGHTQYF. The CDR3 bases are TGTGCCAGCAGAAGGGGAGGAGGTCATACGCAGTATTTT.

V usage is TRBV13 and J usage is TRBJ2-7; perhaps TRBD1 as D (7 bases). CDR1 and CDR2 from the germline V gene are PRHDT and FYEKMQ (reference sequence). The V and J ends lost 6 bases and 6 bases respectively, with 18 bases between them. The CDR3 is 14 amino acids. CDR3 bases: TGTGCCAGCAGTAGACAGGGAGGTGTGGCCGAGCAGTACTTC. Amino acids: CASSRQGGVAEQYF.

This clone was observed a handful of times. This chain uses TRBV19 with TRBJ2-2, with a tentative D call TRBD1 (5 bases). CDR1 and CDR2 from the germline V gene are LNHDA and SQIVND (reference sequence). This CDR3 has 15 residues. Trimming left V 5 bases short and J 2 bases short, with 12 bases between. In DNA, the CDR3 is TGTGCCAGTAGTTACCCACAGGTTAACACCGGGGAGCTGTTTTTT. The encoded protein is CASSYPQVNTGELFF.

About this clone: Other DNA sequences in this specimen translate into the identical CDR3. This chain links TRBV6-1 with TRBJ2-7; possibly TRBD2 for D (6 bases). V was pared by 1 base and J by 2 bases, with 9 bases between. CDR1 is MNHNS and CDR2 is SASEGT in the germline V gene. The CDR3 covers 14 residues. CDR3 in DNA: TGTGCCAGCAGTGAAGGGGGGGACCCCTACGAGCAGTACTTC. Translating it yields CASSEGGDPYEQYF.

The CDR3 protein is CASTGQYSYEQYF. CDR3 nucleotides: TGTGCCAGCACGGGACAGTACTCCTACGAGCAGTACTTC. The rearrangement joins TRBV25-1 to TRBJ2-7, with 7 nucleotides matching TRBD1. Germline-derived CDR1 and CDR2 are MGHDK and SYGVNS. V dropped 7 bases and J dropped 0; count of bases not matched to a gene: 3. This CDR3 contains 13 residues.

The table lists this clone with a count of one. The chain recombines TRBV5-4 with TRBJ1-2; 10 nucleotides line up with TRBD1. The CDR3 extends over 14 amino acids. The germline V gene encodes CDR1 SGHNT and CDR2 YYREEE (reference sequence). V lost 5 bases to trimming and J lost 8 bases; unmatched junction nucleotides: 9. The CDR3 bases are TGTGCCAGCAGGCGCACCGGGACAGGGGACGGCTACACCTTC. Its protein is CASRRTGTGDGYTF.

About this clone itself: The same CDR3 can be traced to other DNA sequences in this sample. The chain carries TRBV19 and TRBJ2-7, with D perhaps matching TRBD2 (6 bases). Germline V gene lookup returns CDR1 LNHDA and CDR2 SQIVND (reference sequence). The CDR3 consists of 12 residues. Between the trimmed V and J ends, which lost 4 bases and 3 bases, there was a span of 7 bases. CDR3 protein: CASSTGVYEQYF. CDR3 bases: TGTGCCAGTAGTACGGGAGTCTACGAGCAGTACTTC.

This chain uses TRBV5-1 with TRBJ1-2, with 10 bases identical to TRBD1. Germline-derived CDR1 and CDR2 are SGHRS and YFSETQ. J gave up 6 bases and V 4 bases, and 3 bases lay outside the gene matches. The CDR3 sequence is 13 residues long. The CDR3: CASSPGTGDGYTF. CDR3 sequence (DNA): TGCGCCAGCAGCCCCGGGACAGGGGATGGCTACACCTTC.

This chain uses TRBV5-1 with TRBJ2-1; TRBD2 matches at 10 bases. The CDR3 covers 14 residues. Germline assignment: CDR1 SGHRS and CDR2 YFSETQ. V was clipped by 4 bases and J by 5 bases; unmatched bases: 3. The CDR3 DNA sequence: TGCGCCAGCAGCGCAGGACTAGCGGACAATGAGCAGTTCTTC. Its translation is CASSAGLADNEQFF. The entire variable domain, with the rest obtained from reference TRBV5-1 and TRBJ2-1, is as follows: KAGVTQTPRYLIKTRGQQVTLSCSPISGHRSVSWYQQTPGQGLQFLFEYFSETQRNKGNFPGRFSGRQFSNSRSEMNVSTLELGDSALYLCASSAGLADNEQFFGPGTRLTVL.